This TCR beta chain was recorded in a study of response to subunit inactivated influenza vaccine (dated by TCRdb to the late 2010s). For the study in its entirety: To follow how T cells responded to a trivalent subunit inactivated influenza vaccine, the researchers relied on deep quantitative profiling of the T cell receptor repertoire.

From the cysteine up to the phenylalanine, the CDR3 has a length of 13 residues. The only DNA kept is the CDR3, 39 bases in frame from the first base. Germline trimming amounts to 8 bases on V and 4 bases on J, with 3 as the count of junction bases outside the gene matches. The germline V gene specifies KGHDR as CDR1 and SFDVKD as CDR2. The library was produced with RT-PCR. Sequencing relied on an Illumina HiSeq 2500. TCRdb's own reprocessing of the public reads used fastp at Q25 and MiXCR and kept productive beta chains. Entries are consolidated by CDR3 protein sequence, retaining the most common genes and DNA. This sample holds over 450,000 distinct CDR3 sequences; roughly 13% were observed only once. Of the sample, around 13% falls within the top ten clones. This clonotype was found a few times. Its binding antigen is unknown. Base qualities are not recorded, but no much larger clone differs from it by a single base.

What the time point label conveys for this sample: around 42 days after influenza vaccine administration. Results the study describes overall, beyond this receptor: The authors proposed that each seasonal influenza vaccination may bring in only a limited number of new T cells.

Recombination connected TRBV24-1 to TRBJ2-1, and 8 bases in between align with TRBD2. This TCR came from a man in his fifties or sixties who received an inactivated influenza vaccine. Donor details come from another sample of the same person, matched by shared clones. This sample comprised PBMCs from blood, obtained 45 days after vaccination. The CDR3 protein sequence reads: CATMAGGYNEQFF. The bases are TGTGCCACCATGGCGGGAGGTTACAATGAGCAGTTCTTC.